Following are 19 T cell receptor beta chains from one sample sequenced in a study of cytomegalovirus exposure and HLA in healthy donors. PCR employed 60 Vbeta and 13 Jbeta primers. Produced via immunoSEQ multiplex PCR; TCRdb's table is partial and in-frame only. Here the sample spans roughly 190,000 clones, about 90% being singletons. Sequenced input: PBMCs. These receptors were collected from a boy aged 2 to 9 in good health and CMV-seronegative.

The CDR3 region has the DNA TGTGCCAGCAGCCCCAGGACTAGCGGGAGTCCAGATACGCAGTATTTT. Protein product: CASSPRTSGSPDTQYF. The chain uses TRBV7-9 and TRBJ2-3, with 13 bases fitting TRBD2. The germline CDR1 and CDR2 sequences are SEHNR and FQNEAQ (reference sequence). The CDR3 spans 16 residues. V gave up 5 bases and J gave up 4 bases; unmatched junction bases: 6.

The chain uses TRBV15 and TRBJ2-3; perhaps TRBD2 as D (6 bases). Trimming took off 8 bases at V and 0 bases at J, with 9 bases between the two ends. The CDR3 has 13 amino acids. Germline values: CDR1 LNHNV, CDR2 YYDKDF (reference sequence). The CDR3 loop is CATEGGSTDTQYF. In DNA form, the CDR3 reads TGTGCCACCGAGGGAGGTAGCACAGATACGCAGTATTTT.

Here the CDR3 reads CASSLDHRASGGYTF. The CDR3 DNA sequence: TGTGCCAGCAGCTTAGACCACAGGGCTAGCGGAGGCTACACCTTC. The chain couples TRBV11-2 to TRBJ1-2; D is possibly TRBD1 (6 bases). With 0 bases removed from V and 8 bases from J, the gap between germline ends came to 16 bases. The CDR3 runs 15 residues. Germline V lookup: CDR1 SGHAT, CDR2 FQNNGV. The whole variable domain, remainder taken from reference TRBV11-2 and TRBJ1-2, is EAGVAQSPRYKIIEKRQSVAFWCNPISGHATLYWYQQILGQGPKLLIQFQNNGVVDDSQLPKDRFSAERLKGVDSTLKIQPAKLEDSAVYLCASSLDHRASGGYTFGSGTRLTVV.

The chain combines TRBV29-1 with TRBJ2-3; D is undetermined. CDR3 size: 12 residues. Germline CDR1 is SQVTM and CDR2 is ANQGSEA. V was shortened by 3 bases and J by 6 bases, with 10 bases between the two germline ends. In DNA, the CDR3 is TGCAGCGTTGATCAGGATTGGGATACGCAGTATTTT. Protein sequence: CSVDQDWDTQYF.

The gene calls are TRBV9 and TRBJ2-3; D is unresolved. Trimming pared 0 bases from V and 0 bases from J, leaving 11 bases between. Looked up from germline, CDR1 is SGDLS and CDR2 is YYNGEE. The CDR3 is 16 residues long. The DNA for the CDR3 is TGTGCCAGCAGCGTAGCTCCAGGCAGAAGCACAGATACGCAGTATTTT. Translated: CASSVAPGRSTDTQYF.

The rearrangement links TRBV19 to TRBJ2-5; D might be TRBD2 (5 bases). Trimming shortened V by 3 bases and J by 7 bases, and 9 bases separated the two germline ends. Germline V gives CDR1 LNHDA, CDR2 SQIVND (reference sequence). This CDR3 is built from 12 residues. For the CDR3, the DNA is TGTGCCAGTAGTATTAGGGCGGGGACCCAGTACTTC. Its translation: CASSIRAGTQYF.

The CDR3 region is CASSDSMSQTSEQFF. The CDR3 DNA sequence: TGTGCCAGCAGTGACTCGATGTCGCAAACTAGTGAGCAGTTCTTC. This chain joins TRBV6-4 and TRBJ2-1; a possible D gene is TRBD2 (5 bases). Germline assignment: CDR1 MRHNA and CDR2 SNTAGT. The CDR3 consists of 15 residues. The germline V and J ends were trimmed by 0 bases and 9 bases, with 15 bases remaining between them.

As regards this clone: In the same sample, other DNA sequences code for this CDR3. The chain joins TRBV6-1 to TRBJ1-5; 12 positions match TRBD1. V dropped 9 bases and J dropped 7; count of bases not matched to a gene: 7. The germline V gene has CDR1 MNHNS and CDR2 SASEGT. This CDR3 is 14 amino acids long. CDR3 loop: CASRTGTGGQPQHF. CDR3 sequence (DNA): TGTGCCAGTAGAACCGGGACAGGGGGCCAGCCCCAGCATTTT.

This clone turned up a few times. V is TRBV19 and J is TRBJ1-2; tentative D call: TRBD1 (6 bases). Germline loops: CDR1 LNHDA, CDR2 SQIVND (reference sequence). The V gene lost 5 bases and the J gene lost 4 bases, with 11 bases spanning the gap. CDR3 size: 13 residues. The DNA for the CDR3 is TGTGCCAGTAGTGGGCCACAGGGCTATGGCTACACCTTC. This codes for CASSGPQGYGYTF.

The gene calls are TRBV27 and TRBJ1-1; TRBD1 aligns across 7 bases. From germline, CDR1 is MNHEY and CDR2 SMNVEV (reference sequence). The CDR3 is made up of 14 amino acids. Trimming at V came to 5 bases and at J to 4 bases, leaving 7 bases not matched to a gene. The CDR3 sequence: CASSPGQVTTEAFF. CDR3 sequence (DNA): TGTGCCAGCAGTCCAGGACAGGTGACCACTGAAGCTTTCTTT.

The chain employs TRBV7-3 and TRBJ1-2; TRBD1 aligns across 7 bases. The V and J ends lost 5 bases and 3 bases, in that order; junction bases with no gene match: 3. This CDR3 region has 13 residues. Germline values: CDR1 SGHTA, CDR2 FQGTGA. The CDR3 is CASSPGQDYGYTF. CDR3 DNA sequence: TGTGCCAGCAGCCCAGGACAGGACTATGGCTACACCTTC.

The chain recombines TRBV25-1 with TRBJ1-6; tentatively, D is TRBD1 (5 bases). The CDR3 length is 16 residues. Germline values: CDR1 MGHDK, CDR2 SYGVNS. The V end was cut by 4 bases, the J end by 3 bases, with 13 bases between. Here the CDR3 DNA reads TGTGCCAGCAGTGGGCAGGGTATTAACTATAATTCACCCCTCCACTTT. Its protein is CASSGQGINYNSPLHF.

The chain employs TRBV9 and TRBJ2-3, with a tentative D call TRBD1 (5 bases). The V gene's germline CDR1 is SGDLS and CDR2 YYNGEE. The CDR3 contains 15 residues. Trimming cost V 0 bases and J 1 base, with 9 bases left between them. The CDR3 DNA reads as TGTGCCAGCAGCGTAGCTAGGGGTGGCACAGATACGCAGTATTTT. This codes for CASSVARGGTDTQYF.

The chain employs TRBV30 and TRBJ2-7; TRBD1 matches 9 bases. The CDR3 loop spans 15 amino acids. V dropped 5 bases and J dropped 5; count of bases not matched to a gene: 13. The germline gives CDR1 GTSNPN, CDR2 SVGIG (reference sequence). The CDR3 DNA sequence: TGTGCCTGGTCCTCATCCGGGACAGGGAGCCACGAGCAGTACTTC. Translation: CAWSSSGTGSHEQYF.

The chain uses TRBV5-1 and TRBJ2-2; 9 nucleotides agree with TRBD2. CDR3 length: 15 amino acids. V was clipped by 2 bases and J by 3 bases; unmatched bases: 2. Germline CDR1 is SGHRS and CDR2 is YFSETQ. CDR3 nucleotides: TGCGCCAGCAGCTTCGGGACTAGCCACACCGGGGAGCTGTTTTTT. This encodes CASSFGTSHTGELFF.

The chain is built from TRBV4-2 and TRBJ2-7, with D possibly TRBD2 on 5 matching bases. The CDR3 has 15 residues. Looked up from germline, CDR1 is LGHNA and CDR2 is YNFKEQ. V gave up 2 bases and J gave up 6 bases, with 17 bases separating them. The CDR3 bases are TGTGCCAGCAGCCAACTCCCTCGAGCGGAAGCCGAGCAGTACTTC. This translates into CASSQLPRAEAEQYF.

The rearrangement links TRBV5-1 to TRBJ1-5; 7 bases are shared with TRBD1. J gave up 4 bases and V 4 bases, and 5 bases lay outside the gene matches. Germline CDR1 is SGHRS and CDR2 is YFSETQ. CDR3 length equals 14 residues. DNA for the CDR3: TGCGCCAGCAGCGAGGGACAGTTTAATCAGCCCCAGCATTTT. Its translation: CASSEGQFNQPQHF.

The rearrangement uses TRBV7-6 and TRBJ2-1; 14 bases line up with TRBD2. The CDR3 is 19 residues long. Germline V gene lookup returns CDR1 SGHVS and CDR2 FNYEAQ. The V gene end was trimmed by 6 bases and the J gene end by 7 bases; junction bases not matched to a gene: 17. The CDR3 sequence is CASRRLAGGPRRPGNEQFF. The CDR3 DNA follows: TGTGCCAGCAGAAGACTAGCGGGAGGGCCGAGGCGACCGGGTAATGAGCAGTTCTTC.

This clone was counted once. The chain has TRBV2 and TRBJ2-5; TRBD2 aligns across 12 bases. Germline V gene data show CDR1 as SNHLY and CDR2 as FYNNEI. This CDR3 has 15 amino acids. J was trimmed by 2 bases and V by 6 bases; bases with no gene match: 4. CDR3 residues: CASSATSGGQETQYF. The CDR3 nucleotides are TGTGCCAGCAGCGCGACTAGCGGGGGACAAGAGACCCAGTACTTC.